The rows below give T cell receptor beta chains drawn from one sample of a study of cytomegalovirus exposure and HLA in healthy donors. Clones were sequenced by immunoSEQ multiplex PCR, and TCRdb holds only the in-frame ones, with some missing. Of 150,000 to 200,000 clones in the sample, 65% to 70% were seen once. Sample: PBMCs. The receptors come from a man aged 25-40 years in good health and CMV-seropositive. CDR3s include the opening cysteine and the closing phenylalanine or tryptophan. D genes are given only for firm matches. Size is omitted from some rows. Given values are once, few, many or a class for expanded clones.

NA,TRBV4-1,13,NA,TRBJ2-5,TGCGCCAGCAGCCAAGATTGGGAGGGGGCCCAGTACTTC,CASSQDWEGAQYF
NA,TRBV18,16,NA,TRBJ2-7,TGTGCCAGCTCACCGGTCTCGGGAGCTGGTCTGGGGGAGCAGTACTTC,CASSPVSGAGLGEQYF
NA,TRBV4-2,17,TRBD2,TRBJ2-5,TGTGCCAGCAGCCAAGATTGGCCTAGCGGGAGTCCGGAGACCCAGTACTTC,CASSQDWPSGSPETQYF
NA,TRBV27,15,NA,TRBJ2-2,TGTGCCAGCAGGGGCTGGGCTCCGAACACCGGGGAGCTGTTTTTT,CASRGWAPNTGELFF
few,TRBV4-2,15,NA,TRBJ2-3,TGTGCCAGCAGCCCGCGGGGTAGTAGCACAGATACGCAGTATTTT,CASSPRGSSTDTQYF
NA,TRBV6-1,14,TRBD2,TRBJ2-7,TGTGCCAGCAGTGGTCGGGGGGACTGGTACGAGCAGTACTTC,CASSGRGDWYEQYF
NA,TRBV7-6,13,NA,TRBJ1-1,TGTGCCAGCAGCTTGTACATAAACACTGAAGCTTTCTTT,CASSLYINTEAFF
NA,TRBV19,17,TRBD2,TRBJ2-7,TGTGCCAGTAGTATTGGGACTAGCGGGAGAGCCACCTACGAGCAGTACTTC,CASSIGTSGRATYEQYF
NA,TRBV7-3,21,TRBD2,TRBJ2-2,TGTGCCAGCAGCTTATTACCCGGGACTAGCGGGAGGGCGGCCGACGGCGGGGAGCTGTTTTTT,CASSLLPGTSGRAADGGELFF
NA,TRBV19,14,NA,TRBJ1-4,TGTGCCAGTAATAAGGACATAACTAATGAAAAACTGTTTTTT,CASNKDITNEKLFF
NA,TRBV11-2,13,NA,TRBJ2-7,TGTGCCAGCAGCTTACCAGGGTTCTACGAGCAGTACTTC,CASSLPGFYEQYF
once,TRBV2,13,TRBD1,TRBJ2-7,TGTGCCAGCAGAGGGACAGGCGGCTACGAGCAGTACTTC,CASRGTGGYEQYF
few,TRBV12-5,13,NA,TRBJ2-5,TGTGCTAGTGGCCCCCCGGGCCAAGAGACCCAGTACTTC,CASGPPGQETQYF
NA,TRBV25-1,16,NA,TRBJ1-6,TGTGCCAGCCACGACCGGACAGCCGAACTTGATTCACCCCTCCACTTT,CASHDRTAELDSPLHF
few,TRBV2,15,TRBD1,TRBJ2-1,TGTGCCAGCAGTGACCAGGGGACAGTTTACAATGAGCAGTTCTTC,CASSDQGTVYNEQFF
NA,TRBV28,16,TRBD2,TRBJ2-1,TGTGCCAGCAGTTCCCCGGTAATAGCGGGCTACAATGAGCAGTTCTTC,CASSSPVIAGYNEQFF
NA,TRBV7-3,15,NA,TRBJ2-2,TGTGCCAGCAGCTTAAACGGGATGGGGACCGGGGAGCTGTTTTTT,CASSLNGMGTGELFF
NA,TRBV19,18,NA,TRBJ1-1,TGTGCCAGTAGTATGGTTTTCCGGCAGGGGATAGGAAACACTGAAGCTTTCTTT,CASSMVFRQGIGNTEAFF
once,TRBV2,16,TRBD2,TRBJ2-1,TGTGCCAGCAATAAAGATAGCGGGAGTATGGGCAATGAGCAGTTCTTC,CASNKDSGSMGNEQFF
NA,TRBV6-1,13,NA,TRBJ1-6,TGTGCCACCGGGGAGGTTATGGATTCACCCCTCCACTTT,CATGEVMDSPLHF
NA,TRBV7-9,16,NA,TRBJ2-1,TGTGCCAGCAGCTTAGGTGTGGCGAGGACCTACAATGAGCAGTTCTTC,CASSLGVARTYNEQFF